This T cell receptor beta chain was recovered during a study of blood T cells in healthy people across ages. General study points: Across samples, TCR beta diversity tracked strongly with naive T cell percentage.

This clonotype was recorded once. Antigen specificity is unknown. Sample-barcoded 5' priming and a J-beta primer mix drove a second PCR of about 6 to 12 cycles. TCRdb analysed the 5' RACE reads with MiXCR anew, one entry per CDR3 protein. In the table there are about 730,000 distinct CDR3 sequences, roughly 41% of which are singletons. The germline V gene has CDR1 MNHEY and CDR2 SVGAGI. The CDR3 totals 13 residues. This chain links TRBV6-5 with TRBJ2-1; TRBD2 aligns across 7 bases. Near its end, the DNA agrees better with TRBJ2-7, so the J call may be wrong. The receptor comes from a woman in her sixties in good health. The sequencing input was blood. The CDR3 DNA is TGTGCCAGCCGAGCGGGACCTCACAATGAGCAGTACTTC. Amino acid sequence: CASRAGPHNEQYF.